The T cell receptor beta chain under discussion was sequenced for a study of CD8 T cells in ankylosing spondylitis. With V trimmed by 3 bases and J by 6 bases, 8 bases remained unmatched. CDR3 length: 15 amino acids. Researchers built TCR beta libraries using quantitative 5'-RACE with molecular barcodes. TCRdb processed the 5' RACE reads anew with MiXCR; each CDR3 protein has one entry. This sample yields a few hundred thousand distinct CDR3 sequences, of which approximately 24% are seen a single time; over 0.55% belongs to the top ten. This clonotype appeared a few times. This sequence originates from a male donor with ankylosing spondylitis or in good health (not recorded which). The sample taken for sequencing was blood, either unsorted or a sorted T cell fraction (not recorded which). The V call is TRBV12-3 or TRBV12-4, the J call TRBJ2-7; 10 nucleotides match TRBD1. The CDR3 loop reads CASSLRGTGVGEQYF. The CDR3 DNA sequence: TGTGCCAGCAGTTTGAGAGGGACAGGGGTGGGCGAGCAGTACTTC.